This is a list of T cell receptor beta chains from one sample in a study of identical twins. In TCRdb, the 5' RACE reads were re-called with MiXCR into one record per CDR3 protein. The table includes 200,000 to 250,000 distinct CDR3 sequences, 7.5% detected once. These data were likewise used in another study, on yellow fever vaccine responses in identical twins.

The sequencing sample was made of memory (CD45RO+) T cells sorted from blood. The receptors derive from a woman younger than 30 in good health. Both conserved end residues are part of each CDR3. D genes are given only for firm matches. Some rows have no size entry. The others give once, few or many, or a class for an expanded clone.

clone_size,j_call,v_call,d_call,cdr3_aa,cdr3_nt
few,TRBJ2-1,TRBV20-1,-,CSASVGTTYNEQFF,TGCAGTGCTAGTGTCGGGACAACCTACAATGAGCAGTTCTTC
few,TRBJ2-7,TRBV7-2,-,CASSLNIVPRYF,TGTGCCAGCAGCTTAAATATCGTACCGCGCTACTTC
-,TRBJ2-1,TRBV4-3,-,CASSQSVTDNEQFF,TGCGCCAGCAGCCAAAGCGTTACAGACAATGAGCAGTTCTTC
few,TRBJ1-5,TRBV27,-,CASSSGPGNQPQHF,TGTGCCAGCAGTTCAGGGCCAGGCAATCAGCCCCAGCATTTT
-,TRBJ1-5,TRBV10-3,-,CAIGPNNQPQHF,TGTGCCATCGGACCGAACAATCAGCCCCAGCATTTT
many,TRBJ1-1,TRBV29-1,-,CSVEEVAGARAFF,TGCAGCGTTGAAGAAGTCGCGGGGGCGCGAGCTTTCTTT
few,TRBJ2-1,TRBV6-2/TRBV6-3,-,CASSPNLNEQFF,TGTGCCAGCAGCCCGAATCTGAATGAGCAGTTCTTC
few,TRBJ1-5,TRBV10-2,TRBD1,CASSDRDRGAGQPQHF,TGCGCCAGCAGCGACAGGGACAGGGGGGCCGGGCAGCCCCAGCATTTT
many,TRBJ2-1,TRBV29-1,TRBD1,CSVVGQGMINEQFF,TGCAGCGTTGTGGGACAGGGGATGATCAATGAGCAGTTCTTC
-,TRBJ2-5,TRBV20-1,-,CSASPIFQGLETQYF,TGCAGTGCTAGCCCTATTTTTCAGGGTTTGGAGACCCAGTACTTC
-,TRBJ1-1,TRBV2,-,CASSPLIVAFF,TGTGCCAGCAGCCCCCTTATTGTAGCTTTCTTT
-,TRBJ2-4,TRBV6-1,-,CASRTQDLAKNIQYF,TGTGCCAGCAGAACTCAGGATCTAGCCAAAAACATTCAGTACTTC
few,TRBJ1-4,TRBV7-2,-,CASSSQGRGDEKLFF,TGTGCCAGCAGCTCCCAAGGACGGGGGGATGAAAAACTGTTTTTT
once,TRBJ1-1,TRBV19,-,CASSNGRGNTEAFF,TGTGCCAGTAGTAATGGACGGGGGAACACTGAAGCTTTCTTT
-,TRBJ2-7,TRBV7-9,-,CASSLAGSRSYYEQYF,TGTGCCAGCAGCTTAGCCGGGAGCCGCTCCTACTACGAGCAGTACTTC
-,TRBJ1-4,TRBV5-1,TRBD1,CASRRQGWNEKLFF,TGCGCCAGCAGGCGACAGGGCTGGAATGAAAAACTGTTTTTT
-,TRBJ2-1,TRBV7-3,TRBD2,CASSLAPGGSNEQFF,TGTGCCAGCAGCTTAGCCCCGGGGGGGAGCAATGAGCAGTTCTTC
few,TRBJ2-3,TRBV28,-,CASSPHSAGTDTQYF,TGTGCCAGCAGTCCCCATTCTGCGGGAACAGATACGCAGTATTTT
-,TRBJ2-5,TRBV5-6,TRBD2,CASSFRTSGRETQYF,TGTGCCAGCAGCTTTCGGACTAGCGGGAGGGAGACCCAGTACTTC
many,TRBJ2-3,TRBV20-1,TRBD2,CSAPGGARRADTQYF,TGCAGTGCTCCCGGGGGGGCGAGAAGGGCAGATACGCAGTATTTT
many,TRBJ2-1,TRBV12-3/TRBV12-4,-,CASTSGATRRYNEQFF,TGTGCCAGCACCTCGGGGGCCACTAGACGATACAATGAGCAGTTCTTC
-,TRBJ2-4,TRBV7-2,TRBD2,CASSQRAGGPNIQYF,TGTGCCAGCAGCCAAAGGGCGGGGGGGCCCAACATTCAGTACTTC
few,TRBJ1-1,TRBV29-1,-,CSVTTVEAFF,TGCAGCGTTACGACAGTTGAAGCTTTCTTT
-,TRBJ1-1,TRBV18,-,CASSPHPQNTEAFF,TGTGCCAGCTCACCACATCCACAGAACACTGAAGCTTTCTTT
-,TRBJ2-5,TRBV11-2,TRBD2,CASSEGTSGVQETQYF,TGTGCCAGCAGCGAGGGGACTAGCGGGGTACAAGAGACCCAGTACTTC
few,TRBJ2-3,TRBV7-6,-,CASSLNQLTDTQYF,TGTGCCAGCAGCTTAAACCAGCTCACAGATACGCAGTATTTT
-,TRBJ2-3,TRBV3-1,TRBD2,CASSQARLAGGTDTQYF,TGTGCCAGCAGCCAAGCGCGGCTAGCGGGGGGCACAGATACGCAGTATTTT
-,TRBJ2-1,TRBV27,TRBD1,CASSPQTGIFDEQFF,TGTGCCAGCAGTCCTCAGACAGGGATTTTCGATGAGCAGTTCTTC
-,TRBJ2-2,TRBV5-1,-,CASSLARTSTGELFF,TGCGCCAGCAGCTTGGCCAGAACGAGCACCGGGGAGCTGTTTTTT
few,TRBJ1-1,TRBV5-6,-,CASSFFNMNTEAFF,TGTGCCAGCAGCTTTTTCAACATGAACACTGAAGCTTTCTTT
few,TRBJ2-1,TRBV9,-,CASKRSSGAAEGQFF,TGTGCCTCCAAGAGGTCGTCAGGGGCGGCGGAGGGGCAGTTCTTC
-,TRBJ1-1,TRBV12-3/TRBV12-4,TRBD1,CASSTGVTEAFF,TGTGCCAGCAGTACAGGGGTGACTGAAGCTTTCTTT
-,TRBJ2-7,TRBV5-1,TRBD1,CASGSLWGQGNYEQYF,TGCGCCAGCGGAAGCTTGTGGGGACAGGGAAACTACGAGCAGTACTTC
-,TRBJ2-1,TRBV15,TRBD2,CATSRVLAGGFADGNEQFF,TGTGCCACCAGCAGAGTGTTAGCGGGAGGTTTTGCGGACGGCAATGAGCAGTTCTTC
many,TRBJ2-7,TRBV6-5,-,CASSYSQGSYEQYF,TGTGCCAGCAGTTATTCGCAGGGCTCCTACGAGCAGTACTTC
many,TRBJ1-5,TRBV7-6,-,CASSFAQGNQPQHF,TGTGCCAGCAGCTTCGCGCAGGGGAATCAGCCCCAGCATTTT
few,TRBJ2-7,TRBV5-1,TRBD1,CASSLSQGAGEQYF,TGCGCCAGCAGCCTCTCCCAGGGGGCGGGGGAGCAGTACTTC
few,TRBJ2-3,TRBV2,-,CASKEAGNTDTQYF,TGTGCCAGCAAGGAGGCAGGGAACACAGATACGCAGTATTTT
many,TRBJ2-5,TRBV4-2,-,CASSQKETQYF,TGTGCCAGCAGCCAGAAGGAGACCCAGTACTTC
many,TRBJ2-3,TRBV29-1,-,CSVDETGLRTDTQYF,TGCAGCGTTGACGAAACGGGCTTGCGAACAGATACGCAGTATTTT
few,TRBJ2-7,TRBV6-2/TRBV6-3,TRBD1,CASSTKKFYRGQSENEQYF,TGTGCCAGCAGTACAAAAAAATTCTACAGGGGACAAAGTGAGAACGAGCAGTACTTC
many,TRBJ2-3,TRBV12-3/TRBV12-4,-,CASSSGGIFTDTQYF,TGTGCCAGCAGTTCCGGGGGTATTTTCACAGATACGCAGTATTTT
-,TRBJ2-1,TRBV11-2,TRBD2,CASSLLQTSGRSYNEQFF,TGTGCCAGCAGCTTACTTCAGACTAGCGGGAGGAGCTACAATGAGCAGTTCTTC
many,TRBJ2-2,TRBV7-2,-,CASSPKSAGLFTGELFF,TGTGCCAGCAGCCCCAAGTCGGCAGGCTTATTCACCGGGGAGCTGTTTTTT
-,TRBJ2-7,TRBV6-2/TRBV6-3,TRBD2,CASIRAGGPYEQYF,TGTGCCAGCATCCGAGCGGGAGGGCCTTACGAGCAGTACTTC
few,TRBJ2-4,TRBV11-2,TRBD1,CASSLDRVRAKNIQYF,TGTGCCAGCAGCTTGGACAGGGTTCGAGCCAAAAACATTCAGTACTTC
few,TRBJ2-2,TRBV6-6,-,CASRLDDTGELFF,TGTGCCAGCAGACTCGATGACACCGGGGAGCTGTTTTTT
many,TRBJ2-1,TRBV12-3/TRBV12-4,TRBD1,CASSTTGTGGGWIPYNEQFF,TGTGCCAGCAGCACCACCGGGACAGGGGGCGGTTGGATCCCCTACAATGAGCAGTTCTTC
-,TRBJ2-6,TRBV28,TRBD1,CASSSRQGRTPASGANVLTF,TGTGCCAGCAGTTCAAGACAGGGAAGGACCCCCGCTTCTGGGGCCAACGTCCTGACTTTC
-,TRBJ2-7,TRBV3-1,-,CASSQGAYEQYF,TGTGCCAGCAGCCAGGGCGCCTACGAGCAGTACTTC
-,TRBJ2-2,TRBV10-3,-,CAISESGGASTGELFF,TGTGCCATCAGTGAGTCGGGGGGGGCGAGCACCGGGGAGCTGTTTTTT
many,TRBJ2-5,TRBV4-2,TRBD2,CASSQDSRTSAELTQYF,TGTGCCAGCAGCCAAGATTCCAGGACTAGCGCCGAATTAACCCAGTACTTC
many,TRBJ1-2,TRBV7-9,-,CASSLETGDLYGYTF,TGTGCCAGCAGCTTAGAGACAGGCGACCTCTATGGCTACACCTTC
many,TRBJ1-1,TRBV5-1,TRBD1,CASSLDRGRAEAFF,TGCGCCAGCAGCTTGGACAGGGGAAGAGCTGAAGCTTTCTTT
-,TRBJ1-4,TRBV30,-,CAWSNQGEEKLFF,TGTGCCTGGAGTAACCAGGGCGAGGAAAAACTGTTTTTT
-,TRBJ2-5,TRBV15,TRBD1,CATREDREYQETQYF,TGTGCCACCAGGGAGGACAGGGAGTACCAAGAGACCCAGTACTTC
-,TRBJ1-3,TRBV7-2,-,CASSSPGGVGNTIYF,TGTGCCAGCAGCTCCCCCGGGGGGGTTGGAAACACCATATATTTT